Following are 4 T cell receptor beta chains from one sample sequenced in a study of blood T cell repertoires in COVID-19. Sequenced by immunoSEQ multiplex PCR; TCRdb stores in-frame clones only, minus some. The repertoire holds approximately 84,000 clones, with around four fifths as singletons. Source material: peripheral blood. These receptors originate from a human donor in a cohort sampled during active COVID-19.

The J gene is TRBJ2-2, the V gene TRBV29-1; 10 bases line up with TRBD1. The germline V gene has CDR1 SQVTM and CDR2 ANQGSEA. CDR3 length: 15 residues. J gave up 4 bases and V 6 bases, and 8 bases lay outside the gene matches. The DNA for the CDR3 is TGCAGCGTAACGAGACAGGGGGCGGGCACCGGGGAGCTGTTTTTT. It codes for CSVTRQGAGTGELFF.

The chain links TRBV2 to TRBJ2-7; 8 nucleotides match TRBD1. The junction had 6 bases not matched to a gene; V was cut back by 5 bases and J by 6 bases. CDR1 is SNHLY and CDR2 is FYNNEI in the germline V gene. The CDR3 consists of 13 residues. The CDR3 DNA sequence: TGTGCCAGCAGTAAACAGGGGGACGCCGAGCAGTACTTC. This encodes CASSKQGDAEQYF.

This clone appeared a single time. J is TRBJ1-1 and V is TRBV18, with TRBD1 identical over 9 bases. Germline V CDR1 and CDR2: KGHSH, LQKENI. After removal of 6 bases from V and 1 base from J, the junction contained 12 bases not matched to a gene. This CDR3 spans 17 amino acids. The CDR3 nucleotides read TGTGCCAGCTCGCCCGGACAGGGGATTATGTCGAACACTGAAGCTTTCTTT. This encodes CASSPGQGIMSNTEAFF. Variable domain in full (rest from reference TRBV18 and TRBJ1-1): NAGVMQNPRHLVRRRGQEARLRCSPMKGHSHVYWYRQLPEEGLKFMVYLQKENIIDESGMPKERFSAEFPKEGPSILRIQQVVRGDSAAYFCASSPGQGIMSNTEAFFGQGTRLTVV.

V gene TRBV5-1 combines with J gene TRBJ2-2, with 7 bases matching TRBD2. Germline CDR1 reads SGHRS; CDR2 reads YFSETQ. Trimming removed 4 bases from V and 1 base from J; junction bases left unmatched: 7. The CDR3 loop spans 16 amino acids. In DNA, the CDR3 is TGCGCCAGCAGCCCGGGGGGACTCCGGAACACCGGGGAGCTGTTTTTT. The encoded protein is CASSPGGLRNTGELFF.